These 7 T cell receptor beta chains share one sample of origin, sequenced in a study of CD8 T cells in ankylosing spondylitis. Study results and caveats: Blood of patients with ankylosing spondylitis appeared to be characterized by a TCR beta motif of 8 or 9 highly homologous variants.

TCRdb analysed the 5' RACE reads with MiXCR anew, one entry per CDR3 protein. The sample yields hundreds of thousands of distinct CDR3 sequences, roughly 12% seen once. Their specific antigens are unknown. The specimen sequenced was blood, either unsorted or a sorted T cell fraction (not recorded which). The receptor set was obtained from a male donor with ankylosing spondylitis.

The chain couples TRBV20-1 to TRBJ1-5; 8 positions match TRBD1. The CDR3 is 15 amino acids. Germline V lookup: CDR1 DFQATT, CDR2 SNEGSKA (reference sequence). The trim removed 1 base at V and 3 bases at J, leaving 5 bases unmatched. Here the CDR3 reads CSARGAGGYNQPQHF. DNA of the CDR3: TGCAGTGCTAGAGGGGCAGGGGGCTACAATCAGCCCCAGCATTTT.

This clonotype has a handful of counts. CDR3 DNA sequence: TGTGCCATCCGCCCCTCTATTACAGGGCAAAGCTCCTATAATTCACCCCTCCACTTT. Amino acid sequence: CAIRPSITGQSSYNSPLHF. This chain uses TRBV10-3 with TRBJ1-6, with TRBD1 as a possible D gene (6 bases). The CDR3 is 19 amino acids. With 8 bases removed from V and 0 bases from J, the gap between germline ends came to 23 bases. Germline-derived CDR1 and CDR2 are ENHRY and SYGVKD.

This clonotype occurred a few times. V and J are TRBV6-1 and TRBJ1-1, with a tentative D call TRBD1 (5 bases). The CDR3 covers 14 residues. The germline CDR1 and CDR2 sequences are MNHNS and SASEGT. V was clipped by 6 bases and J by 4 bases, with 15 bases between them. CDR3 loop: CASRAGTLGTEAFF. The CDR3 DNA is TGTGCCAGCAGAGCGGGGACCTTAGGCACTGAAGCTTTCTTT.

Only a few counts were recorded for this clonotype. The genes are TRBV20-1 and TRBJ2-3; the D is unclear. Between the trimmed V and J ends, which lost 0 bases and 0 bases, there was a span of 7 bases. Germline V gene sequence: CDR1 DFQATT, CDR2 SNEGSKA (reference sequence). The CDR3 has 14 amino acids. The CDR3 region has the DNA TGCAGTGCTAGAGATTTGGGAAGCACAGATACGCAGTATTTT. Residues: CSARDLGSTDTQYF.

In its sample, this clonotype was seen many times. The chain has TRBV7-9 and TRBJ2-1; 8 positions agree with TRBD2. The V gene's germline CDR1 is SEHNR and CDR2 FQNEAQ (reference sequence). The CDR3 runs 14 residues. V dropped 10 bases and J dropped 0; count of bases not matched to a gene: 5. CDR3 nucleotide sequence: TGTGCCACCGTACTAGCGGCCTCCTACAATGAGCAGTTCTTC. Its protein product is CATVLAASYNEQFF. The whole variable domain, filled in from reference TRBV7-9 and TRBJ2-1, reads DTGVSQNPRHKITKRGQNVTFRCDPISEHNRLYWYRQTLGQGPEFLTYFQNEAQLEKSRLLSDRFSAERPKGSFSTLEIQRTEQGDSAMYLCATVLAASYNEQFFGPGTRLTVL.

The chain links TRBV28 to TRBJ2-7; D is uncertain. Trimming removed 3 bases from V and 9 bases from J, with 3 bases in between. In germline, CDR1 is MDHEN, CDR2 SYDVKM. The CDR3 is made up of 9 amino acids. The CDR3 region is CASSFPQYF. In DNA, the CDR3 is TGTGCCAGCAGTTTCCCGCAGTACTTC.

V usage is TRBV5-6 and J usage is TRBJ2-5; 13 bases are shared with TRBD2. V lost 3 bases and J lost 4; bases outside the gene matches: 6. Per the germline V gene, CDR1 is SGHDT and CDR2 is YYEEEE. CDR3 size: 16 residues. This chain's CDR3 is CASSSGLAGAAETQYF. The CDR3 nucleotides are TGTGCCAGCAGCTCAGGACTAGCGGGAGCTGCAGAGACCCAGTACTTC.